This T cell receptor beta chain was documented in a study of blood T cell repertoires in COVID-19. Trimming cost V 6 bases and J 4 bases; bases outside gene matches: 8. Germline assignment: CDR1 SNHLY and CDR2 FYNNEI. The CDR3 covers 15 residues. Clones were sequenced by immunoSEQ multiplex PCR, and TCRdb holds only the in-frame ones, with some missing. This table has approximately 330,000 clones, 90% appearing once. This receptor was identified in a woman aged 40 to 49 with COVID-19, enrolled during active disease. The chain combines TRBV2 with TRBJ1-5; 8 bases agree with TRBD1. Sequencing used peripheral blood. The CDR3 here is CASSARQGTNQPQHF. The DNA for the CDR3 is TGTGCCAGCAGCGCAAGACAGGGGACGAATCAGCCCCAGCATTTT. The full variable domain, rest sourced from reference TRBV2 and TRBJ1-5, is EPEVTQTPSHQVTQMGQEVILRCVPISNHLYFYWYRQILGQKVEFLVSFYNNEISEKSEIFDDQFSVERPDGSNFTLKIRSTKLEDSAMYFCASSARQGTNQPQHFGDGTRLSIL.